Each of the 12 T cell receptor beta chains below was sequenced from the same sample in a study of HIV-infected patients and healthy controls. Alpha and beta constant-region primers primed reverse transcription of about 500 ng RNA. Separate chain-specific third strand synthesis with multiplexing indices produced the alpha and beta libraries. Each CDR3 protein gets one entry after TCRdb re-called the 5' RACE reads with MiXCR. The table has about 10,000 distinct CDR3 sequences, around 5.2% seen once. No cell fractionation was done, so the repertoire covers all unsorted peripheral blood T cells. The sample was blood, taken before antiretroviral therapy. The receptors derive from an adult with HIV infection.

This clonotype was recorded at least ten times. The chain has TRBV19 and TRBJ2-1, with D perhaps TRBD1 (5 bases). The CDR3 length is 14 residues. The germline V gene has CDR1 LNHDA and CDR2 SQIVND (reference sequence). V gave up 3 bases and J gave up 4 bases, with 10 bases separating them. This CDR3 reads CASSIQGRYNEQFF. In nucleotides, the CDR3 is TGTGCCAGTAGTATTCAGGGCAGGTACAATGAGCAGTTCTTC.

This clonotype was recorded at least ten times. V gene TRBV3-1 combines with J gene TRBJ1-1; perhaps TRBD1 as D (6 bases). The V gene lost 1 base and the J gene lost 8 bases, with 11 bases spanning the gap. Germline CDR1 and CDR2: LGHDT and YNNKEL (reference sequence). The CDR3 has 13 amino acids. This CDR3 is CASSQAGTNEAFF. Written as DNA, the CDR3 is TGTGCCAGCAGCCAAGCCGGGACAAACGAAGCTTTCTTT.

In this sample, this clonotype is medium-sized (0.01 to 0.1%). The rearrangement uses TRBV7-6 and TRBJ2-3; TRBD2 matches 7 bases. Germline values: CDR1 SGHVS, CDR2 FNYEAQ. This CDR3 has 15 residues. The ends lost 6 bases at V and 6 bases at J; junction bases unmatched: 12. The CDR3 DNA is TGTGCCAGCAGTACGGGACTACGAGGGGATGATACGCAGTATTTT. It specifies CASSTGLRGDDTQYF.

This clonotype is medium-sized within its sample. The V call is TRBV27, the J call TRBJ1-1; 10 nucleotides align to TRBD1. This CDR3 spans 14 amino acids. Germline-derived CDR1 and CDR2 are MNHEY and SMNVEV (reference sequence). Unmatched junction bases numbered 9, after V lost 3 bases and J lost 11 bases. The CDR3 is CASSLGQGLMRAFF. Written as DNA, the CDR3 is TGTGCCAGCAGTTTGGGACAGGGGTTAATGAGGGCTTTCTTT.

This clonotype was counted at least ten times. This chain uses TRBV3-1 with TRBJ2-5; D gene ambiguous. This CDR3 comprises 17 residues. Germline loops: CDR1 LGHDT, CDR2 YNNKEL (reference sequence). The V end was cut by 0 bases, the J end by 2 bases, with 16 bases between. Here the CDR3 DNA reads TGTGCCAGCAGCCAAGAGGTAATAAGAGGCAGACAAGAGACCCAGTACTTC. It specifies CASSQEVIRGRQETQYF.

The table lists this clonotype with many counts. The CDR3 DNA sequence: TGTGCCAGCAGTGTGTCCACTGAAGCTTTCTTT. This translates into CASSVSTEAFF. J is TRBJ1-1 and V is TRBV2, with D hard to call. CDR3 length equals 11 residues. The ends were cut back, 4 bases at V and 4 bases at J, with 4 bases in the middle. Germline CDR1 reads SNHLY; CDR2 reads FYNNEI.

This clonotype came up many times. This chain connects TRBV7-9 to TRBJ1-2; D gene unclear. Germline V gives CDR1 SEHNR, CDR2 FQNEAQ (reference sequence). V gave up 6 bases and J gave up 8 bases, with 7 bases separating them. This CDR3 is built from 10 residues. CDR3 coding DNA: TGTGCCAGCAGTCCTGGCGGCTACACCTTC. It codes for CASSPGGYTF.

Many counts were recorded for this clonotype. The rearrangement uses TRBV20-1 and TRBJ2-2, with 11 bases that match TRBD2. V dropped 3 bases and J dropped 3; count of bases not matched to a gene: 6. The CDR3 loop spans 16 amino acids. CDR1 and CDR2 from the germline V gene are DFQATT and SNEGSKA (reference sequence). CDR3 bases: TGCAGTGCTAGTAGCGGGGGGGAAACCTACACCGGGGAGCTGTTTTTT. Translated: CSASSGGETYTGELFF.

V usage is TRBV7-6 and J usage is TRBJ2-3; the D is unclear. From germline, CDR1 is SGHVS and CDR2 FNYEAQ. Trimming left V 5 bases short and J 2 bases short, with 8 bases between. The CDR3 spans 13 residues. This chain's CDR3 is CASSQQVTDTQYF. CDR3 coding DNA: TGTGCCAGCAGCCAACAAGTCACAGATACGCAGTATTTT.

In this sample, this clonotype turned up many times. This CDR3 reads CASSPPGGAITDTQYF. CDR3 DNA sequence: TGTGCCAGCAGCCCCCCGGGCGGGGCCATCACAGATACGCAGTATTTT. The chain couples TRBV7-9 to TRBJ2-3; a possible D gene is TRBD2 (6 bases). Deletions cut 5 bases from V and 2 bases from J, with 17 bases between. The CDR3 is 16 residues long. The germline CDR1 and CDR2 sequences are SEHNR and FQNEAQ (reference sequence).

This clonotype was observed many times. The chain recombines TRBV19 with TRBJ2-1; weak D call: TRBD2 (5 bases). Trimming removed 3 bases at V and 7 bases at J, with 16 bases between. The germline V gene encodes CDR1 LNHDA and CDR2 SQIVND (reference sequence). There are 15 residues in the CDR3. CDR3 sequence reads: CASSIAPPGLNEQFF. CDR3 coding DNA: TGTGCCAGTAGTATTGCCCCCCCGGGATTGAATGAGCAGTTCTTC.

This clonotype was observed many times. The rearrangement links TRBV29-1 to TRBJ2-3; D assignment may be TRBD1 or TRBD2 (5 bases each). Germline-derived CDR1 and CDR2 are SQVTM and ANQGSEA. The CDR3 is 11 amino acids. Trimming removed 6 bases from V and 10 bases from J, with 14 bases in between. The DNA for the CDR3 is TGCAGCGTCCCCGCCCAGGGAGCGCAGTATTTT. Translating it yields CSVPAQGAQYF.